The entry that follows covers one T cell receptor (beta chain) sequence. Its antigen is not known. The germline gives CDR1 SGHDT, CDR2 YYEEEE. The CDR3 sequence is 14 residues long. V lost 2 bases, J lost 4 bases, and 10 bases lay in between. The PCR made use of 60 Vbeta and 13 Jbeta primers. TCRdb keeps only in-frame clones here, not all; method: immunoSEQ multiplex PCR. The sample gives 150,000 to 200,000 clones, 80% of which show up once; roughly 10% is in the top ten. The data were obtained in a study of cytomegalovirus exposure and HLA in healthy donors. Notes on the study in general: In vitro experiments confirmed that three CMV-associated chains were specific for CMV antigens.

This receptor was obtained from a young man in good health and CMV-seropositive. The rearrangement joins TRBV5-6 to TRBJ1-3; D may be TRBD1 (5 bases). Sequenced input: PBMCs. In DNA, the CDR3 is TGTGCCAGCAGCTTAGGGGCTGCGGGAAACACCATATATTTT. It is translated as CASSLGAAGNTIYF.